These 3 T cell receptor beta chains came from one sample sequenced in a study of blood T cell repertoires in COVID-19. Profiling relied on immunoSEQ multiplex PCR, and the TCRdb table lists in-frame clones only, not all of them. In the table there are 98,000 or so clones, just over 70% of which are singletons. The sequenced sample consisted of peripheral blood. Receptor source: a middle-aged woman with acute or convalescent COVID-19.

This chain links TRBV7-3 with TRBJ2-1; 9 nucleotides align to TRBD2. In germline, CDR1 is SGHTA, CDR2 FQGTGA. The CDR3 runs 14 residues. Germline trimming cut 5 bases from V and 4 bases from J; bases unmatched to any gene: 3. As DNA, the CDR3 is TGTGCCAGCAGCAACCTAGCGGGGTACAATGAGCAGTTCTTC. It specifies CASSNLAGYNEQFF.

The chain uses TRBV3-1 (or the pseudogene TRBV3-2) and TRBJ2-5; TRBD2 aligns across 7 bases. The CDR3 extends over 18 amino acids. CDR1 and CDR2 (germline): LGHDT, YNNKEL (reference sequence). Unmatched junction bases numbered 10, after V lost 0 bases and J lost 0 bases. The CDR3 nucleotides read TGTGCCAGCAGCCAAGATCCAGCGGGGTCGTTTTACCAAGAGACCCAGTACTTC. Protein sequence: CASSQDPAGSFYQETQYF.

The chain combines TRBV7-9 with TRBJ2-5; the match to TRBD2 covers 13 bases. Germline assignment: CDR1 SEHNR and CDR2 FQNEAQ (reference sequence). The V gene end was trimmed by 3 bases and the J gene end by 4 bases; junction bases not matched to a gene: 11. The CDR3 has 18 residues. The chain's CDR3 is CASSLTSGGHVVGETQYF. CDR3 DNA: TGTGCCAGCAGCTTGACTAGCGGGGGGCACGTGGTAGGAGAGACCCAGTACTTC.